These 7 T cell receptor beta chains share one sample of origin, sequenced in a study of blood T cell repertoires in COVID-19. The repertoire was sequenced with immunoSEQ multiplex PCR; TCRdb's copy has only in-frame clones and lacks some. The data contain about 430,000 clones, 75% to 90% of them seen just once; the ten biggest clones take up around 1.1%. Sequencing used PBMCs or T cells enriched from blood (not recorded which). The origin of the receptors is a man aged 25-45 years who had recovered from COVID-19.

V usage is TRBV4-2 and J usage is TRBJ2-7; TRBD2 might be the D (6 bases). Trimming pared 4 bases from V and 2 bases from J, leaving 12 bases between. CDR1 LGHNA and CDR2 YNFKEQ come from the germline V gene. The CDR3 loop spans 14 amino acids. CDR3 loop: CASSRAGLTYEQYF. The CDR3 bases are TGTGCCAGCAGCCGGGCGGGACTGACCTACGAGCAGTACTTC.

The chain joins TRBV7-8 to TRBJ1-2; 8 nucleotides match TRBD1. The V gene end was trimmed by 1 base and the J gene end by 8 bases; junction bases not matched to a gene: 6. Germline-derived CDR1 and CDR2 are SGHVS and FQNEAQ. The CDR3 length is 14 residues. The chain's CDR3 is CASSLGDRQKGYTF. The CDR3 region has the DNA TGTGCCAGCAGCTTAGGGGACAGGCAGAAGGGCTACACCTTC.

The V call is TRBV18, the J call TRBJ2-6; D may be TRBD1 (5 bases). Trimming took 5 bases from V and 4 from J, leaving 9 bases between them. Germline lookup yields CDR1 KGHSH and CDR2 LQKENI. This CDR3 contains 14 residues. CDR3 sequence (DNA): TGTGCCAGCTCATCAGGGCTAGGGGCCAACGTCCTGACTTTC. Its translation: CASSSGLGANVLTF.

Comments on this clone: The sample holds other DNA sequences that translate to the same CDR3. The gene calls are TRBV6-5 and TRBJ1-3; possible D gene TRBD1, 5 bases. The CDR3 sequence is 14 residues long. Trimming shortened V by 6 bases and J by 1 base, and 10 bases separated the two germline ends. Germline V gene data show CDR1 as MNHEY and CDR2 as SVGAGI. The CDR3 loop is CASRDTASGNTIYF. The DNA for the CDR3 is TGTGCCAGCAGGGACACCGCTTCTGGAAACACCATATATTTT.

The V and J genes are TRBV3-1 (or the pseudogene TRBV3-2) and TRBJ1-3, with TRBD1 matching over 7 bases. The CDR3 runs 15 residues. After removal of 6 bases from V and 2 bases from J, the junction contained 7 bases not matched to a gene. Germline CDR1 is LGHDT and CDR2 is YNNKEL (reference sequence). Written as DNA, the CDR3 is TGTGCCAGCAGTCAGATTCAGGGGGCTGGAAACACCATATATTTT. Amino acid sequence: CASSQIQGAGNTIYF.

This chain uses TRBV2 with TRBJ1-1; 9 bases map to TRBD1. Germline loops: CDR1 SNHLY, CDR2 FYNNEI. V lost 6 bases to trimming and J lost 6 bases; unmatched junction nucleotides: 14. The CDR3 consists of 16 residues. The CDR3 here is CASSKDRGRLGSEAFF. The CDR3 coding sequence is TGTGCCAGCAGCAAGGACAGGGGACGCTTGGGATCTGAAGCTTTCTTT. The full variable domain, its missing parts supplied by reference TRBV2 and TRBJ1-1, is EPEVTQTPSHQVTQMGQEVILRCVPISNHLYFYWYRQILGQKVEFLVSFYNNEISEKSEIFDDQFSVERPDGSNFTLKIRSTKLEDSAMYFCASSKDRGRLGSEAFFGQGTRLTVV.

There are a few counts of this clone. The CDR3 DNA sequence: TGCGCCAGCAGCTTGAACGGACAGGGGATCGCTGAAGCTTTCTTT. This codes for CASSLNGQGIAEAFF. This chain joins TRBV5-1 and TRBJ1-1, with TRBD1 matching over 9 bases. Germline loops: CDR1 SGHRS, CDR2 YFSETQ. This CDR3 region has 15 residues. V was clipped by 1 base and J by 6 bases; unmatched bases: 7.